The source of this T cell receptor beta chain is a study of beta chain features in type 1 diabetes (dated by TCRdb to about 2018). Study-level background: No differences in mean age, gender distribution, total cell number or subset yield were found between patients and healthy donors. Across all samples, some 100,000,000 sorted cells were examined, and cell number per subset correlated strongly with RNA yield. The study compared the TCRB repertoires of sorted circulating CD4+ T cell subsets in recently diagnosed type 1 diabetes patients with those in matched healthy donors. Regulatory and stem cell-like memory subsets were obtained from only 8 patients and about 8 healthy donors, while naive and central memory subsets were obtained from all 28 donors.

With regard to this clone: There is no known antigen for this receptor. No much larger clonotype is one base removed from it; base qualities were not supplied.

From each donor, a single peripheral blood sample of around 120 mL on average was drawn into heparinised tubes. A BD FACSAria II and a panel including CD45RO, CCR7, CD25, CD127, CD95 and CD27 were used to sort naive, central memory, regulatory and stem cell-like memory CD4+ T cells. All sorted populations exceeded 95% purity. PBMCs were separated immediately by Lymphoprep density gradient centrifugation and were stained directly, without being cultured. So that batch effects would be minimized, each experiment stained and sorted samples in pairs, pairing one healthy donor with one patient. All of the isolated RNA was reverse transcribed with the High Capacity cDNA Reverse Transcription Kit, so expressed TCRB transcripts were sequenced. Deep immunoSEQ sequencing was applied to naive, central memory and regulatory T cell samples, giving an average of about 3.7 million total reads per sample. After sorted cells were lysed in RLT buffer, RNA was extracted with DNase-treated RNeasy Micro or Mini kits, with the choice depending on cell number. To prevent cross-contamination, each cell subset was processed individually, whereas patient and healthy donor samples were processed jointly. TCRB sequences were amplified from cDNA with the immunoSEQ multiplex PCR, producing 87-bp fragments spanning the CDR3 region. The amplicons were sequenced using the Illumina HiSeq platform. Per the authors' processing: PCR bias was computationally corrected using synthetic template baselines, reads within Hamming distance 2 were collapsed, and singletons that could not be merged were discarded. Reads were aligned against IMGT so that V, D and J genes, CDR3 length and insertions or deletions at six rearrangement sites could be assigned. Within each subset, clonotype counts were normalized to sorted cell number, after which true diversity and Gini coefficients were computed with the tcR R package. Repertoire sharing was quantified using the overlap coefficient calculated on TCRB nucleotide sequences. The table was pulled from immuneACCESS by TCRdb, which kept in-frame rearrangements only. Such tables lose some clones; where checked, under half of the loss comes from unresolved V genes, and the rest has no known cause. V, J and clone size were drawn from that table, and D and trimming were deduced from the DNA. The sample records 110,000 to 150,000 clones, roughly a tenth of which are singletons. The ten largest clones add up to roughly 0.7% of the sample.

What the work shows at the level of the full study, not this receptor alone: HLA sub-analyses involved small numbers of individuals, so any influence of HLA type on TCRB rearrangement remained unresolved. Fewer insertions and more nucleotide deletions at VDJ recombination sites were observed in patients with type 1 diabetes, implying thymic rearrangement abnormalities. A moderate but significant shortening of TCRB CDR3 length was observed in type 1 diabetes patients in all four CD4+ subsets. Because cDNA rather than genomic DNA was sequenced, highly expressing activated cells could have been over-represented, although no difference in activation and CD3 levels was found between groups. The naive, central memory and regulatory TCRB repertoires appeared to resemble one another more closely among patients than among healthy donors. Shorter templates might have been favored by PCR, but patient and control samples were amplified and corrected together, so both groups would have been affected equally by any skew.

From a lookup of the germline V gene, CDR1 and CDR2 are MNHEY and SVGAGI. The cysteine opens and the phenylalanine closes a CDR3 of 13 amino acids. The read is trimmed to its CDR3 DNA, 39 bases read in frame from base 1. V drops 5 bases and J drops 2 bases, leaving 9 bases in between. The sequenced material came from central memory CD4+ T cells from blood. This sequence uses TRBV6-5 and TRBJ2-5; TRBD2 is possibly the D segment (6 matching bases). This sequence originates from a man aged 18 to 30 in good health. CDR3 protein: CASSPGTQETQYF. The sequenced DNA: TGTGCCAGCAGTCCCGGGACTCAAGAGACCCAGTACTTC.